One and the same sample provided the 10 T cell receptor beta chains below, sequenced in a study of STAT5B mutations in CD4+ large granular lymphocyte leukemia. TCRdb's table, derived via immunoSEQ multiplex PCR, lists solely in-frame clones and lacks some. The sample consists of nearly 30,000 clones, roughly three quarters of them appearing once. Sequences were obtained from CD4+ T cells from blood buffy coats. The receptors were sampled from a human donor in good health.

This chain joins TRBV18 and TRBJ1-4; maybe TRBD1 (5 bases). The CDR3 contains 15 residues. The germline V gene has CDR1 KGHSH and CDR2 LQKENI. Deletions cut 7 bases from V and 3 bases from J, with 15 bases between. In DNA, the CDR3 is TGTGCCAGCTTCACCGGGGCAGCGTCTAATGAAAAACTGTTTTTT. This gives the protein CASFTGAASNEKLFF.

This clone was counted once. This rearrangement joins TRBV11-2 to TRBJ1-3, with D maybe TRBD1 (5 bases). With 5 bases removed from V and 4 bases from J, the gap between germline ends came to 15 bases. The CDR3 is 15 amino acids. Germline V gives CDR1 SGHAT, CDR2 FQNNGV. CDR3 bases: TGTGCCAGCAGCCCGAAGGGGAGGGAGGGAAACACCATATATTTT. It yields the protein CASSPKGREGNTIYF. Full variable domain (outside the CDR3, taken from reference TRBV11-2 and TRBJ1-3): EAGVAQSPRYKIIEKRQSVAFWCNPISGHATLYWYQQILGQGPKLLIQFQNNGVVDDSQLPKDRFSAERLKGVDSTLKIQPAKLEDSAVYLCASSPKGREGNTIYFGEGSWLTVV.

The rearrangement uses TRBV11-2 and TRBJ2-1, with D unclear. CDR3 length equals 12 residues. Germline V lookup: CDR1 SGHAT, CDR2 FQNNGV. The V and J ends lost 3 bases and 0 bases respectively, with 0 bases between them. The CDR3 reads CASSFSYNEQFF. In nucleotides, the CDR3 is TGTGCCAGCAGCTTCTCCTACAATGAGCAGTTCTTC.

The chain employs TRBV11-2 and TRBJ2-1; D is unclear. The germline CDR1 and CDR2 sequences are SGHAT and FQNNGV. Trimming shortened V by 4 bases and J by 2 bases, and 9 bases separated the two germline ends. CDR3 length: 14 residues. The CDR3 DNA sequence: TGTGCCAGCAGCTACGATATGGCCTACAATGAGCAGTTCTTC. Protein: CASSYDMAYNEQFF.

This clone has a single count. CDR3 amino acids: CASSLGGQGITGELFF. The CDR3 nucleotides read TGTGCCAGCAGCTTGGGGGGACAGGGAATCACCGGGGAGCTGTTTTTT. The chain is built from TRBV5-4 and TRBJ2-2, with 9 nucleotides matching TRBD1. Germline loops: CDR1 SGHNT, CDR2 YYREEE (reference sequence). This CDR3 contains 16 residues. With 0 bases clipped from V and 4 bases from J, the junction kept 4 bases outside the gene matches.

This clone appeared a few times. V gene TRBV19 combines with J gene TRBJ1-4, with 8 bases that match TRBD1. The CDR3 extends over 15 amino acids. Germline assignment: CDR1 LNHDA and CDR2 SQIVND (reference sequence). The trim removed 3 bases at V and 12 bases at J, leaving 12 bases unmatched. In nucleotides, the CDR3 is TGTGCCAGTAGTATCTGGCTGGCATCAGGGGGCGAACTGTTTTTT. Protein: CASSIWLASGGELFF.

The chain employs TRBV7-2 and TRBJ1-1; D gene uncertain. The ends were cut back, 1 base at V and 1 base at J, with 7 bases in the middle. The germline CDR1 and CDR2 sequences are SGHTA and FQGNSA. The CDR3 has 14 residues. In DNA, the CDR3 is TGTGCCAGCAGCTTAGGAGGAGGGAACACTGAAGCTTTCTTT. Protein: CASSLGGGNTEAFF.

The chain joins TRBV4-3 to TRBJ2-3, with 7 bases fitting TRBD2. The V segment lost 1 base and the J segment 2 bases; nucleotides outside the gene matches: 6. Germline values: CDR1 LGHNA, CDR2 YSLEER. The CDR3 is made up of 16 amino acids. CDR3 loop: CASSQGVSGATDTQYF. CDR3 in DNA: TGCGCCAGCAGCCAAGGGGTGAGCGGGGCCACAGATACGCAGTATTTT.

V gene TRBV5-1 combines with J gene TRBJ2-5; possibly TRBD1 for D (5 bases). The last part of the DNA fits TRBJ2-7 better; the J call may be wrong. In germline, CDR1 is SGHRS, CDR2 YFSETQ. The CDR3 length is 14 residues. Here the CDR3 DNA reads TGCGCCAGCAGCTTGGCCCCAGGGAACTACGAGCAGTACTTC. As protein: CASSLAPGNYEQYF.

This rearrangement joins TRBV7-2 to TRBJ2-1, with 7 bases lining up with TRBD2. Germline-derived CDR1 and CDR2 are SGHTA and FQGNSA. V shed 5 bases, J shed 6 bases, and the junction held 13 bases outside the gene matches. This CDR3 is built from 16 residues. The CDR3 region is CASSTRGGGRLNEQFF. The CDR3, as DNA: TGTGCCAGCAGCACCCGAGGCGGGGGTCGCCTCAATGAGCAGTTCTTC.